This TCR beta chain derives from a study of OX40 agonist ivuxolimab in advanced cancers. V was pared by 6 bases and J by 5 bases, with 22 bases between. In germline, CDR1 is LGHNT, CDR2 FRNRAP. CDR3 length: 16 amino acids. Study-level findings and limits: By week 6 at 0.1 to 3.0 mg/kg, blood CD4+ and CD8+ T cells had expanded clonally.

TCRdb keeps only in-frame clones here, not all; method: immunoSEQ multiplex PCR. The profile shows roughly 75,000 clones, about 86% of them singletons. This clone was seen a handful of times. Its antigen is undetermined. The sampling schedule covered blood at baseline, cycle 4 day 1, and cycle 7 day 1. V is TRBV12-5 and J is TRBJ1-1; D remains ambiguous. The receptor comes from an adult with an advanced solid tumor such as melanoma, head and neck, liver or kidney cancer. Sequenced material: CD4+ or CD8+ T cells sorted from blood, taken in a trial of the OX40 agonist ivuxolimab. CDR3 amino acids: CASGPTMPRGGTEAFF. The CDR3 DNA sequence: TGTGCTAGTGGCCCGACAATGCCCCGGGGAGGAACTGAAGCTTTCTTT. Based on the CDR3 plus reference TRBV12-5 and TRBJ1-1, the full variable domain is DARVTQTPRHKVTEMGQEVTMRCQPILGHNTVFWYRQTMMQGLELLAYFRNRAPLDDSGMPKDRFSAEMPDATLATLKIQPSEPRDSAVYFCASGPTMPRGGTEAFFGQGTRLTVV.